Following are 24 T cell receptor beta chains from one sample sequenced in a study of blood T cell repertoires in COVID-19. The repertoire was sequenced with immunoSEQ multiplex PCR; TCRdb's copy has only in-frame clones and lacks some. In the table there are around 20,000 clones, about nine tenths of which are singletons. Sequencing used peripheral blood. These receptors were collected from a human donor in a cohort sampled during active COVID-19.

J is TRBJ1-1 and V is TRBV6-5; D possibly corresponds to TRBD1 (5 bases). Germline V CDR1 and CDR2: MNHEY, SVGAGI. The V end was cut by 0 bases, the J end by 5 bases, with 13 bases between. This CDR3 spans 15 amino acids. CDR3 sequence: CASSYSGGGWTEAFF. As DNA, the CDR3 is TGTGCCAGCAGTTACTCTGGGGGGGGTTGGACTGAAGCTTTCTTT.

This chain joins TRBV10-3 and TRBJ1-2, with TRBD1 identical over 7 bases. CDR3 size: 12 residues. Germline assignment: CDR1 ENHRY and CDR2 SYGVKD. Losses at the gene ends were 6 bases for V and 6 bases for J; bases not matched to a gene: 4. CDR3 sequence (DNA): TGTGCCATCAGGACAGGGAGTCATGGCTACACCTTC. It encodes CAIRTGSHGYTF.

The V call is TRBV11-3, the J call TRBJ2-7; 12 positions match TRBD1. This CDR3 has 19 amino acids. Germline assignment: CDR1 SGHNT and CDR2 YENEEA. V was clipped by 5 bases and J by 4 bases; unmatched bases: 18. The CDR3 DNA reads as TGTGCCAGCAGCCTTGGCGTTGGGGACAGGGGGCGAGTTCAATACGAGCAGTACTTC. This codes for CASSLGVGDRGRVQYEQYF.

The V gene is TRBV18, the J gene TRBJ1-4; 7 bases fit TRBD1. The V gene end was trimmed by 5 bases and the J gene end by 6 bases; junction bases not matched to a gene: 6. The CDR3 sequence is 14 residues long. Germline-derived CDR1 and CDR2 are KGHSH and LQKENI. The CDR3, as DNA: TGTGCCAGCTCATCAGACAGGGTTCATGAAAAACTGTTTTTT. Its translation: CASSSDRVHEKLFF.

This clone was seen a single time. The V and J genes are TRBV4-3 and TRBJ1-1; 9 bases map to TRBD1. Per the germline V gene, CDR1 is LGHNA and CDR2 is YSLEER. The CDR3 has 15 amino acids. V lost 4 bases and J lost 6; bases outside the gene matches: 9. The DNA for the CDR3 is TGCGCCAGCAGCCGGGGACAGGGTTCGAGGGCTGAAGCTTTCTTT. Amino acid sequence: CASSRGQGSRAEAFF.

This chain joins TRBV5-8 and TRBJ2-7, with 8 bases that match TRBD2. The germline gives CDR1 SGHTS, CDR2 YDEGEE. The J segment lost 3 bases and the V segment lost 4 bases, leaving 9 bases of the junction unmatched. The CDR3 extends over 15 amino acids. The CDR3 sequence is CASSRTGTRGYEQYF. In nucleotides, the CDR3 is TGTGCCAGCAGCAGAACCGGGACTAGAGGCTACGAGCAGTACTTC.

This chain joins TRBV4-2 and TRBJ1-1; 8 bases fit TRBD1. J gave up 6 bases and V 7 bases, and 10 bases lay outside the gene matches. Germline values: CDR1 LGHNA, CDR2 YNFKEQ. The CDR3 sequence is 14 residues long. The CDR3 protein is CASNRDRTDAEAFF. CDR3 sequence (DNA): TGTGCCAGCAACCGGGACAGGACTGATGCTGAAGCTTTCTTT.

The genes are TRBV4-3 and TRBJ1-3; D is possibly TRBD1 (6 bases). Germline V gives CDR1 LGHNA, CDR2 YSLEER. This CDR3 spans 15 amino acids. V gave up 0 bases and J gave up 2 bases, with 8 bases separating them. The CDR3 spells CASSQDAGAGNTIYF. As DNA, the CDR3 is TGCGCCAGCAGCCAAGATGCAGGGGCTGGAAACACCATATATTTT.

This chain uses TRBV5-5 with TRBJ2-1, with a tentative D call TRBD2 (6 bases). The CDR3 runs to 15 residues. The V gene lost 2 bases and the J gene lost 10 bases, with 19 bases spanning the gap. In germline, CDR1 is SGHKS, CDR2 YYEKEE (reference sequence). Here the CDR3 reads CASSFLIRGGTEQFF. The CDR3 DNA sequence: TGTGCCAGCAGCTTTTTAATACGGGGAGGAACAGAGCAGTTCTTC.

For the CDR3, the DNA is TGTGCCAGCAGTAGGGGCACTGAAGCTTTCTTT. It is translated as CASSRGTEAFF. The V and J genes are TRBV6-5 and TRBJ1-1; D perhaps matches TRBD1 (5 bases). Trimming cost V 5 bases and J 4 bases, with 5 bases left between them. The CDR3 spans 11 residues. Germline CDR1 reads MNHEY; CDR2 reads SVGAGI.

The chain combines TRBV5-1 with TRBJ1-6; perhaps TRBD1 as D (6 bases). Germline CDR1 is SGHRS and CDR2 is YFSETQ. V shed 2 bases and J shed 7 bases, with 16 bases lying between them. This CDR3 comprises 16 residues. CDR3 sequence (DNA): TGCGCCAGCAGCTTAGGACAGCGGGGAACGAATTCACCCCTCCACTTT. As protein: CASSLGQRGTNSPLHF.

The CDR3: CSVEAAITGDGYTF. The CDR3, as DNA: TGCAGCGTTGAAGCTGCCATCACAGGGGATGGCTACACCTTC. V usage is TRBV29-1 and J usage is TRBJ1-2; TRBD1 matches 7 bases. The V gene end was trimmed by 1 base and the J gene end by 6 bases; junction bases not matched to a gene: 8. CDR3 size: 14 residues. The germline V gene encodes CDR1 SQVTM and CDR2 ANQGSEA. Supplemented by reference TRBV29-1 and TRBJ1-2, the full variable domain reads SAVISQKPSRDICQRGTSLTIQCQVDSQVTMMFWYRQQPGQSLTLIATANQGSEATYESGFVIDKFPISRPNLTFSTLTVSNMSPEDSSIYLCSVEAAITGDGYTFGSGTRLTVV.

This clone was observed a single time. V gene TRBV9 combines with J gene TRBJ1-3; TRBD1 agrees at 10 bases. Trimming removed 4 bases from V and 3 bases from J; junction bases left unmatched: 7. CDR3 length equals 16 residues. Germline CDR1 and CDR2: SGDLS and YYNGEE. This CDR3 is CASSTLGTGVGNTIYF. The CDR3 DNA follows: TGTGCCAGCAGCACCCTCGGGACAGGGGTTGGAAACACCATATATTTT.

The chain uses TRBV18 and TRBJ1-2; 7 bases agree with TRBD1. Germline trimming cut 4 bases from V and 2 bases from J; bases unmatched to any gene: 7. The germline gives CDR1 KGHSH, CDR2 LQKENI. This CDR3 has 15 residues. The CDR3 sequence: CASSRAEGQNYGYTF. Written as DNA, the CDR3 is TGTGCCAGCTCACGTGCCGAGGGACAGAACTATGGCTACACCTTC.

This rearrangement joins TRBV12-5 to TRBJ2-7, with unresolved D. Germline V lookup: CDR1 LGHNT, CDR2 FRNRAP. Trimming stripped 3 bases from V and 6 bases from J, with 6 bases between. The CDR3 extends over 11 amino acids. The chain's CDR3 is CASGFASEQYF. CDR3 nucleotide sequence: TGTGCTAGTGGTTTTGCGTCCGAGCAGTACTTC.

The chain employs TRBV4-1 and TRBJ1-2, with D possibly TRBD1 on 6 matching bases. V gave up 0 bases and J gave up 4 bases, with 12 bases separating them. The CDR3 loop spans 15 amino acids. Germline V gene data show CDR1 as MGHRA and CDR2 as YSYEKL. For the CDR3, the DNA is TGCGCCAGCAGCCAAGATGTGGGGGCAGCCTATGGCTACACCTTC. Translated, it gives CASSQDVGAAYGYTF.

The V and J genes are TRBV19 and TRBJ1-2; the D is unclear. Germline CDR1 is LNHDA and CDR2 is SQIVND (reference sequence). This CDR3 region has 12 residues. V was trimmed by 7 bases and J by 4 bases, leaving 10 bases between them. CDR3 coding DNA: TGTGCCAGTATGAGGGTCGGCTATGGCTACACCTTC. Translation: CASMRVGYGYTF.

The V call is TRBV27, the J call TRBJ1-1, with a possible D match to TRBD1 (5 bases). CDR1 is MNHEY and CDR2 is SMNVEV in the germline V gene (reference sequence). With 4 bases removed from V and 4 bases from J, the gap between germline ends came to 10 bases. There are 13 residues in the CDR3. As DNA, the CDR3 is TGTGCCAGCAGTTCCTGGGGCGGCACTGAAGCTTTCTTT. Amino acids: CASSSWGGTEAFF.

V is TRBV2 and J is TRBJ2-1; D unclear. The CDR3 extends over 15 amino acids. CDR1 and CDR2 (germline): SNHLY, FYNNEI. Deletions cut 4 bases from V and 6 bases from J, with 16 bases between. CDR3 DNA: TGTGCCAGCAGTGGTGCGAGACTCTCGGCCAATGAGCAGTTCTTC. Encoded protein: CASSGARLSANEQFF.

The chain joins TRBV6-2 or TRBV6-3 to TRBJ2-6; 12 bases are shared with TRBD1. The germline V gene encodes CDR1 MNHEY and CDR2 SVGEGT. The CDR3 is 19 residues long. The J segment lost 2 bases and the V segment lost 6 bases, leaving 11 bases of the junction unmatched. CDR3: CASSSRPGQGAPGANVLTF. The CDR3 nucleotides are TGTGCCAGCAGCTCTCGCCCGGGACAGGGGGCGCCTGGGGCCAACGTCCTGACTTTC.

The chain's CDR3 is CASSLEGTVFQLAKNIQYF. In nucleotides, the CDR3 is TGTGCCAGCAGCTTAGAGGGGACAGTTTTCCAGCTAGCCAAAAACATTCAGTACTTC. V usage is TRBV7-8 and J usage is TRBJ2-4; 7 bases align to TRBD1. V shed 1 base and J 0 bases; nucleotides not matched to a gene: 12. Per germline, CDR1 SGHVS and CDR2 FQNEAQ. The CDR3 covers 19 residues. Complete variable domain (other parts from reference TRBV7-8 and TRBJ2-4): GAGVSQSPRYKVAKRGQDVALRCDPISGHVSLFWYQQALGQGPEFLTYFQNEAQLDKSGLPSDRFFAERPEGSVSTLKIQRTQQEDSAVYLCASSLEGTVFQLAKNIQYFGAGTRLSVL.

The V and J genes are TRBV27 and TRBJ1-2, with D maybe TRBD1 (6 bases). The V and J ends lost 5 bases and 4 bases respectively, with 26 bases between them. Germline CDR1 is MNHEY and CDR2 is SMNVEV (reference sequence). The CDR3 runs 18 residues. The CDR3 DNA sequence: TGTGCCAGCAGTGTTACGGGTGTCCGGGGGCGGGGGGGCTATGGCTACACCTTC. This encodes CASSVTGVRGRGGYGYTF.

CDR3 protein: CASSLGGTIAYEQYF. The CDR3, as DNA: TGTGCCAGCAGCCTAGGAGGGACCATTGCCTACGAGCAGTACTTC. The chain recombines TRBV27 with TRBJ2-7, with D possibly being TRBD2 (6 bases). The germline CDR1 and CDR2 sequences are MNHEY and SMNVEV (reference sequence). The germline V and J ends were trimmed by 6 bases and 2 bases, with 17 bases remaining between them. The CDR3 consists of 15 residues.

CDR3 in DNA: TGTGCCAGTAGTCCAGATCCTAGCGGGTCACAAGATACGCAGTATTTT. It encodes CASSPDPSGSQDTQYF. The chain couples TRBV19 to TRBJ2-3, with 8 bases fitting TRBD2. The J segment lost 5 bases and the V segment lost 5 bases, leaving 12 bases of the junction unmatched. The CDR3 is 16 amino acids. The germline gives CDR1 LNHDA, CDR2 SQIVND (reference sequence).